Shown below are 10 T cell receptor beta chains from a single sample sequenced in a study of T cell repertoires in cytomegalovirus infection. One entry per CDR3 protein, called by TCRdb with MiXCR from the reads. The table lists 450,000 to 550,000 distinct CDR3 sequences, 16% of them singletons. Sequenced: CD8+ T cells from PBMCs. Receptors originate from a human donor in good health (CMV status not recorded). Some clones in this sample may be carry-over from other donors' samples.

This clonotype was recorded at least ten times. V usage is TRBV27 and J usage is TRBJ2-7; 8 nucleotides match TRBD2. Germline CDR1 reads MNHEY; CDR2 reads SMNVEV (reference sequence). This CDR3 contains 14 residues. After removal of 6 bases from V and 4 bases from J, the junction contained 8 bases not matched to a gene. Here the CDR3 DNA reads TGTGCCAGCAGCTCTGGACTAGCAGTTTACGAGCAGTACTTC. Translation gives CASSSGLAVYEQYF.

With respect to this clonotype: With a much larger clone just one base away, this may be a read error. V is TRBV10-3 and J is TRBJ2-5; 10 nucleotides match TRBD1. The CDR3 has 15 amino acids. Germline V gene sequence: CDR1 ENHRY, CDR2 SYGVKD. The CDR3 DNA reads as TGTGCCATCAGTCTGGACAGGGGGGTCCAAGAGACCCAGCACTTC. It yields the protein CAISLDRGVQETQHF.

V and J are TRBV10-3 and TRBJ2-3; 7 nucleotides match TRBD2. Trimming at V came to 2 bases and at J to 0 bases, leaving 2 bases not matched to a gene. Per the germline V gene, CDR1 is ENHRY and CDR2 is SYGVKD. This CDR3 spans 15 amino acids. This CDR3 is CAISEMRESTDTQYF. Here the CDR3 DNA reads TGTGCCATCAGTGAGATGCGGGAGAGCACAGATACGCAGTATTTT.

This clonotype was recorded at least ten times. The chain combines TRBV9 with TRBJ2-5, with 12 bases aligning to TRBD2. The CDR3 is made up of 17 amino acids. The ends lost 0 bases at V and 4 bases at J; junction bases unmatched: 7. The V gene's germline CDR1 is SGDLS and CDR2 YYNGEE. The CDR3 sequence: CASSVGPSGRERETQYF. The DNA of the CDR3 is TGTGCCAGCAGCGTAGGTCCTAGCGGGAGGGAGAGAGAGACCCAGTACTTC.

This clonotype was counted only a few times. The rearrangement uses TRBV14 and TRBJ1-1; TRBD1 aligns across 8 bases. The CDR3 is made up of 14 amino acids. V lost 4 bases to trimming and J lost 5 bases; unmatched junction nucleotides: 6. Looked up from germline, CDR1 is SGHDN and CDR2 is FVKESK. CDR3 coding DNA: TGTGCCAGCAGCCTCCACAGGGGGAGGACTGAAGCTTTCTTT. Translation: CASSLHRGRTEAFF.

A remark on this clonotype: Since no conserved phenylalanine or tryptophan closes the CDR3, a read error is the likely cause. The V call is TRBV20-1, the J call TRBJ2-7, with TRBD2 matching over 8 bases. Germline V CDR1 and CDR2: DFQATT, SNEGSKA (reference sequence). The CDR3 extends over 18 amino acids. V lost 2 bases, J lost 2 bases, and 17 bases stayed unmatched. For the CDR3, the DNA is TGCAGTGCTAGATACAAAACGATAGCGGGACAAGGACCCTACGAGCAGTACCTC. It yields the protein CSARYKTIAGQGPYEQYL.

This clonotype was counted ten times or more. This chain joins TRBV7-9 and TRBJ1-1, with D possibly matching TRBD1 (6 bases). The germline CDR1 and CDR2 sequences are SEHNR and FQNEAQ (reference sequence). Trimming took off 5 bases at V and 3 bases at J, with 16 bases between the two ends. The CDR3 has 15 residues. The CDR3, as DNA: TGTGCCAGCAGCCACACAGGGCAGATGGACACTGAAGCTTTCTTT. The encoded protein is CASSHTGQMDTEAFF.

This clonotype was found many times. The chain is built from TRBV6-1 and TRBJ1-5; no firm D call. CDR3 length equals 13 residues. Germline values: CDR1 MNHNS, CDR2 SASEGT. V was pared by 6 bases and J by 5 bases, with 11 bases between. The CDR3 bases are TGTGCCAGCAGGGACCCGAGGTATCAGCCCCAGCATTTT. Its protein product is CASRDPRYQPQHF.

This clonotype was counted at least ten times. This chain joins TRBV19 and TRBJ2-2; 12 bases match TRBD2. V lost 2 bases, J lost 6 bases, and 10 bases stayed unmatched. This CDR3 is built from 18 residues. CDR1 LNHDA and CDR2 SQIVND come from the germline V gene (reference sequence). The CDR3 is CASSIPLAGGLLAGELFF. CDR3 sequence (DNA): TGTGCCAGTAGTATACCGCTAGCGGGGGGGCTCTTGGCCGGGGAGCTGTTTTTT.

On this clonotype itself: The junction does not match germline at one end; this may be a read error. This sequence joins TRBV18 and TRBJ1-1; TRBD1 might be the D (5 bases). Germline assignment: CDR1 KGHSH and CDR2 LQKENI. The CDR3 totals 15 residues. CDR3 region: CARSPVTGVNTEDFF. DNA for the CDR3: TGTGCCAGATCACCAGTAACAGGAGTGAACACTGAAGATTTCTTT.